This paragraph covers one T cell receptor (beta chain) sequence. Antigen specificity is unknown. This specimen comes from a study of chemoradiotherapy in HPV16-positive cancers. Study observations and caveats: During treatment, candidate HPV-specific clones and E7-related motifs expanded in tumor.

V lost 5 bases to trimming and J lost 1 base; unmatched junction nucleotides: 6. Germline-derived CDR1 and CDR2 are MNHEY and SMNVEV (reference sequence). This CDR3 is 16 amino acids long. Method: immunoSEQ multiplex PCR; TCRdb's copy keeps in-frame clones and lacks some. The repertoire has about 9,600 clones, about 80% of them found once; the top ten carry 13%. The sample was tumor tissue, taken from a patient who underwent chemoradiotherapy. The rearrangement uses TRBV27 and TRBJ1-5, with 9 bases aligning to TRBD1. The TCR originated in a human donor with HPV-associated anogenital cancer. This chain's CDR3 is CASSPRTGASNQPQHF. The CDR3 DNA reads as TGTGCCAGCAGTCCGCGGACAGGGGCCAGCAATCAGCCCCAGCATTTT.